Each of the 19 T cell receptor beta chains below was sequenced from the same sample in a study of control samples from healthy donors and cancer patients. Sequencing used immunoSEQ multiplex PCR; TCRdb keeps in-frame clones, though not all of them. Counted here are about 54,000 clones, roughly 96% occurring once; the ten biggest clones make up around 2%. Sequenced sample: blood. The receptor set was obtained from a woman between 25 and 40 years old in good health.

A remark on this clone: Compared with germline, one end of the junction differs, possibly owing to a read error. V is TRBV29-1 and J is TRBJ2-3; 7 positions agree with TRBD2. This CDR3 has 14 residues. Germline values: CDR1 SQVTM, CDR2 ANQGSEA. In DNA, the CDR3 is TGCAGCGTCGAAGGGACTAATCCTGGAGATACGCAGTATTTT. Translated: CSVEGTNPGDTQYF.

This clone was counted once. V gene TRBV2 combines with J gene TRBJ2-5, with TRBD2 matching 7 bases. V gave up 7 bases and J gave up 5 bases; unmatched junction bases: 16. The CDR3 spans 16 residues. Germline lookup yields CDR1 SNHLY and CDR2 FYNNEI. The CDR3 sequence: CASTKSGEEHGETQYF. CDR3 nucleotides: TGTGCCAGCACCAAGAGCGGGGAGGAACATGGGGAGACCCAGTACTTC.

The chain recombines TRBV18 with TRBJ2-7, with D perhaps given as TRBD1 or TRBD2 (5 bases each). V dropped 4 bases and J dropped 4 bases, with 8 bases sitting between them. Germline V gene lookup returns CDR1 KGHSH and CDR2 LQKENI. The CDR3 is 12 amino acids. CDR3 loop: CASSLEGYEQYF. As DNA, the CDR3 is TGTGCCAGCTCACTCGAGGGGTACGAGCAGTACTTC.

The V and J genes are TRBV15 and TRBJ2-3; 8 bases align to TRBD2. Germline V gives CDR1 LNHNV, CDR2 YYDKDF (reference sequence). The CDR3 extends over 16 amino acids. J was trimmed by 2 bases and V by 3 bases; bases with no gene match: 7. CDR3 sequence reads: CATSRDLAGSTDTQYF. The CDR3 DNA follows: TGTGCCACCAGCAGGGACTTAGCGGGATCCACAGATACGCAGTATTTT.

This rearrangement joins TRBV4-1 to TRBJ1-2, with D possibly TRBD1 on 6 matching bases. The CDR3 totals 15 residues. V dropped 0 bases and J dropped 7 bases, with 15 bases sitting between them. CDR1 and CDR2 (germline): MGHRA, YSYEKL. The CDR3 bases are TGCGCCAGCAGCCAAGAGTCGGGGGCAAGCGGTGGCTACACCTTC. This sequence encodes CASSQESGASGGYTF.

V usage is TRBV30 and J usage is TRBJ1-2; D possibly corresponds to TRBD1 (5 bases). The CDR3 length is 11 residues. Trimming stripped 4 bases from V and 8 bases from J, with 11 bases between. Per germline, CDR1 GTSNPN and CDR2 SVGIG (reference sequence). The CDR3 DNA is TGTGCCTGGACCCAGGGAACGGGCTACACCTTC. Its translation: CAWTQGTGYTF.

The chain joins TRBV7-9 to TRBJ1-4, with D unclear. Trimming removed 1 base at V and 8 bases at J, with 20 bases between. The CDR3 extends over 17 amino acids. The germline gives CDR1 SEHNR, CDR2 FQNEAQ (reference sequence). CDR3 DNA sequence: TGTGCCAGCAGCTTAGTTCCTGCGGTCTTCAGTCGGGAAAAACTGTTTTTT. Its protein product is CASSLVPAVFSREKLFF. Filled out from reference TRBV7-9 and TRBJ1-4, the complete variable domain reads DTGVSQNPRHKITKRGQNVTFRCDPISEHNRLYWYRQTLGQGPEFLTYFQNEAQLEKSRLLSDRFSAERPKGSFSTLEIQRTEQGDSAMYLCASSLVPAVFSREKLFFGSGTQLSVL.

The CDR3 DNA reads as TGTGCCACTTCCTCCCCGGGGGTCCGGGATAACTATGGCTACACCTTC. This codes for CATSSPGVRDNYGYTF. The V gene is TRBV28, the J gene TRBJ1-2; tentatively, D is TRBD1 (5 bases). The CDR3 is 16 amino acids. Trimming stripped 10 bases from V and 1 base from J, with 22 bases between. Germline V CDR1 and CDR2: MDHEN, SYDVKM.

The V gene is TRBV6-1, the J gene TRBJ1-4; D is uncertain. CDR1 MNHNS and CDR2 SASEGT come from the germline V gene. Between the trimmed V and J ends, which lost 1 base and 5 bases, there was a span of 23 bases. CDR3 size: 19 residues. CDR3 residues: CASSEGRHTLVTLNEKLFF. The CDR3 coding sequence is TGTGCCAGCAGTGAAGGACGGCATACTTTGGTTACCTTGAATGAAAAACTGTTTTTT.

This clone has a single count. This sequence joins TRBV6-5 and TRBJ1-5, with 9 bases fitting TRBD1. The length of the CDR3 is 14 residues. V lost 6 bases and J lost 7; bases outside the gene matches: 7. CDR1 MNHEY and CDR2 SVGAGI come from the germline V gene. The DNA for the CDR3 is TGTGCCAGCAGGGACAGGGGAGGATGGCAGCCCCAGCATTTT. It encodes CASRDRGGWQPQHF.

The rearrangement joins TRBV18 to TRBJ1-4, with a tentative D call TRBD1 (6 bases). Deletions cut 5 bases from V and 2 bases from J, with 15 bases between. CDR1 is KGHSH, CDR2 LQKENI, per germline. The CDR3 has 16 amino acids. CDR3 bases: TGTGCCAGCTCAATATCTTCGGGGGCGACTAATGAAAAACTGTTTTTT. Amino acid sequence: CASSISSGATNEKLFF. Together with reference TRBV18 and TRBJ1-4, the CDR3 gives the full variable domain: NAGVMQNPRHLVRRRGQEARLRCSPMKGHSHVYWYRQLPEEGLKFMVYLQKENIIDESGMPKERFSAEFPKEGPSILRIQQVVRGDSAAYFCASSISSGATNEKLFFGSGTQLSVL.

In DNA form, the CDR3 reads TGTGCCAGCAGCTACCGGGACAGGGTATCCGGGGAGCTGTTTTTT. This encodes CASSYRDRVSGELFF. The chain joins TRBV7-9 to TRBJ2-2; 9 nucleotides line up with TRBD1. The trim removed 4 bases at V and 6 bases at J, leaving 6 bases unmatched. This CDR3 spans 15 amino acids. The germline V gene encodes CDR1 SEHNR and CDR2 FQNEAQ (reference sequence).

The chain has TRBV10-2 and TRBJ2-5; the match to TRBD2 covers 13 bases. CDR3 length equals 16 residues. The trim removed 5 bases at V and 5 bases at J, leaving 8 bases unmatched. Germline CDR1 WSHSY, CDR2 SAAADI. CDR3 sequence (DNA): TGCGCCAGCAGTAGACTAGCGGGAGGACAGGACGAGACCCAGTACTTC. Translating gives CASSRLAGGQDETQYF.

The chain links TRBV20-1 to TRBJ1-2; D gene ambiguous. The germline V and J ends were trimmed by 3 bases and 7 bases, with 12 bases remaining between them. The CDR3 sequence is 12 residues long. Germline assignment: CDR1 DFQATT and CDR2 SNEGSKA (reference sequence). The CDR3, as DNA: TGCAGTGCTAGTCTGGCGGTGGGTGGCTACACCTTC. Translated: CSASLAVGGYTF.

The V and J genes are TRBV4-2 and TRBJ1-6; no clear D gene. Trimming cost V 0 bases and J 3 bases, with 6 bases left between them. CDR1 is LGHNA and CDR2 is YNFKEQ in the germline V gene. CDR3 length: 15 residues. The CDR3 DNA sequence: TGTGCCAGCAGCCAAGACTCCCTCTATAATTCACCCCTCCACTTT. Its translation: CASSQDSLYNSPLHF.

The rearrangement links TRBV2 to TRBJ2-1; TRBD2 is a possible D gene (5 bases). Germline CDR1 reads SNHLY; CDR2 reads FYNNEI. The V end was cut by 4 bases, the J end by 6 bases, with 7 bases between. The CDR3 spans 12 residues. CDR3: CASSGLSNEQFF. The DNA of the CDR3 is TGTGCCAGCAGTGGACTAAGCAATGAGCAGTTCTTC.

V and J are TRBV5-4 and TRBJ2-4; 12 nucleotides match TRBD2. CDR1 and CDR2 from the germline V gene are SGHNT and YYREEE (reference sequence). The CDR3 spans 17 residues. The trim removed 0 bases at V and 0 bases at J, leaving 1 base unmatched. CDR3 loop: CASSLAGLAGAKNIQYF. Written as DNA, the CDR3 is TGTGCCAGCAGCTTGGCGGGACTAGCGGGAGCCAAAAACATTCAGTACTTC.

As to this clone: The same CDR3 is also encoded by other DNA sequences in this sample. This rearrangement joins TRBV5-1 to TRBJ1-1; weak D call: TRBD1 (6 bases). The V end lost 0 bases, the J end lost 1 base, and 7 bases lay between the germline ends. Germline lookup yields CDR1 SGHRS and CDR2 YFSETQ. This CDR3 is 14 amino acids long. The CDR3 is CASSLGTANTEAFF. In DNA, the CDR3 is TGCGCCAGCAGCTTGGGGACAGCGAACACTGAAGCTTTCTTT.

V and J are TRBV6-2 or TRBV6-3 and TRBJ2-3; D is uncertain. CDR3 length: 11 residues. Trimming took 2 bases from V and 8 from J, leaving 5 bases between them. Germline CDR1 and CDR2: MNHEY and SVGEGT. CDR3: CASSYGATQYF. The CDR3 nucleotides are TGTGCCAGCAGTTACGGAGCTACGCAGTATTTT.